This TCR beta chain was recovered during a study of high-grade serous ovarian cancer treatment subgroups. Overall study: Mean per sample: around 14,000 reads, around 7,100 unique TCR beta rearrangements. General study findings and limits: Tumors within one patient showed repertoire similarity of about 0.11 to 0.85.

This CDR3 region has 12 residues. Trimming stripped 3 bases from V and 4 bases from J, with 6 bases between. The germline V gene has CDR1 MNHNS and CDR2 SASEGT. The tumor samples were collected prior to definitive surgery or chemotherapy. This clone is deemed medium-sized (0.01 to 0.1%). As yet, its antigen is unknown. Generated by immunoSEQ multiplex PCR, the TCRdb table keeps only in-frame clones and is missing some. The sample gives 7,500 to 9,000 clones, about 78% of which show up once; approximately 6.5% is in the top ten. This TCR came from a human donor with high-grade serous ovarian cancer. V usage is TRBV6-1 and J usage is TRBJ1-1, with D uncertain. Material: tumor tissue. The CDR3 reads CASSDSITEAFF. CDR3 bases: TGTGCCAGCAGTGATTCGATCACTGAAGCTTTCTTT.